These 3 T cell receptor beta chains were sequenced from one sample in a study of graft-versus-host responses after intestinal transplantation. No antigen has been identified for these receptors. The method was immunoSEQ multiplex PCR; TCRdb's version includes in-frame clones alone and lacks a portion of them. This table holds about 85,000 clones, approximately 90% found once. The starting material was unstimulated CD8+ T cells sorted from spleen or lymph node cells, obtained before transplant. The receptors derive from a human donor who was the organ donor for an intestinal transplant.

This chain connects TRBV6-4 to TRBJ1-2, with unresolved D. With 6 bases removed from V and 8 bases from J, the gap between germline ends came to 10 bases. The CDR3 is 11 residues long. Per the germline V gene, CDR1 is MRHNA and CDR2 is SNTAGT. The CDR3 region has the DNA TGTGCCAGCAGCCGGATTCGGGGCTACACCTTC. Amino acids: CASSRIRGYTF.

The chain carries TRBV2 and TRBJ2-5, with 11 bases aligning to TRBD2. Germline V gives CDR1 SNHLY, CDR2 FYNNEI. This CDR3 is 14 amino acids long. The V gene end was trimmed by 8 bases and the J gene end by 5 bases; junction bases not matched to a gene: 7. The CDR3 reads CASGTSGLDETQYF. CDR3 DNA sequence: TGTGCCAGCGGGACTAGCGGTCTGGATGAGACCCAGTACTTC.

CDR3 in amino acids: CASSPTGTDTQYF. The CDR3 coding sequence is TGTGCCAGCAGCCCCACCGGCACAGATACGCAGTATTTT. The V and J genes are TRBV5-4 and TRBJ2-3; D is uncertain. Between the trimmed V and J ends, which lost 4 bases and 1 base, there was a span of 7 bases. This CDR3 spans 13 amino acids. Germline loops: CDR1 SGHNT, CDR2 YYREEE (reference sequence).